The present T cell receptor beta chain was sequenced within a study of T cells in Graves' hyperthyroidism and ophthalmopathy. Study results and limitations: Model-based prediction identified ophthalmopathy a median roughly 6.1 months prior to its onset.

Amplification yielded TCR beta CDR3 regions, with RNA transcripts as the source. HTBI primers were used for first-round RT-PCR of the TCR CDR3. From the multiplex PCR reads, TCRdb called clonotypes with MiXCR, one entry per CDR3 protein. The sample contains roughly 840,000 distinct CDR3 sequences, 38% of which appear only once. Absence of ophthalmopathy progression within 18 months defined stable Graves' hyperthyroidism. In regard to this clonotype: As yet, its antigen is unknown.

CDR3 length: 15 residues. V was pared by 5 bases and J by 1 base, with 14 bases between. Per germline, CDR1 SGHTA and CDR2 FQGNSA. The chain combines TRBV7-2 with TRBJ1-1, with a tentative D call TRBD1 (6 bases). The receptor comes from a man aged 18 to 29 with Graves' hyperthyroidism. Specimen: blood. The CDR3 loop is CASSREGGRNTEAFF. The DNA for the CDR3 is TGTGCCAGCAGCCGTGAGGGGGGGAGGAACACTGAAGCTTTCTTT.